One TCR beta chain is described in this entry. Looked up from germline, CDR1 is LNHDA and CDR2 is SQIVND (reference sequence). The CDR3 runs to 13 residues. V lost 2 bases to trimming and J lost 14 bases, with 13 bases between them. The source of the sample is a study of control samples from healthy donors and cancer patients. Assay used: immunoSEQ multiplex PCR; TCRdb lists only in-frame clones, some missing. The table lists 75,000 to 90,000 clones, about 88% of them singletons. This chain links TRBV19 with TRBJ1-6; the D gene is possibly TRBD1 (5 bases). The origin of this receptor is a man aged 50 to 59 in good health. Sample: blood. The DNA for the CDR3 is TGTGCCAGTAGTATACCCGGGGACCCAACCCTCCACTTT. Encoded protein: CASSIPGDPTLHF.